The rows below give T cell receptor beta chains drawn from one sample of a study of cytomegalovirus exposure and HLA in healthy donors. TCRdb keeps only in-frame clones here, not all; method: immunoSEQ multiplex PCR. The sample lists a few hundred thousand clones, 70% to 90% occurring once. Material for sequencing was PBMCs. Receptor source: a man aged 25 to 40 in good health and CMV-seronegative. Each CDR3 is given with its conserved first and last residue. A D gene is named only where the DNA matches it firmly.

D	J	V	CDR3
.	TRBJ2-7	TRBV11-1	CASSLDWRGSVYEQYF
TRBD1	TRBJ1-6	TRBV27	CASSLDRASPLHF
TRBD1	TRBJ1-5	TRBV2	CASQGQANQPQHF
.	TRBJ2-2	TRBV27	CATLRGDFLTGELFF
.	TRBJ2-1	TRBV4-1	CASSQELSRGFYNEQFF
.	TRBJ1-5	TRBV7-9	CASSSGGSNQPQHF
.	TRBJ1-1	TRBV19	CASSLGMNTEAFF
.	TRBJ2-3	TRBV6-1	CASSSGLPPDTQYF
.	TRBJ1-5	TRBV6-1	CASSGDQPQHF
TRBD1	TRBJ1-1	TRBV7-9	CASSSRDSLNTEAFF
TRBD1	TRBJ1-1	TRBV10-3	CAISEGTGGTEAFF
TRBD1	TRBJ1-2	TRBV5-4	CASSRDSYNYGYTF
TRBD2	TRBJ2-5	TRBV27	CASRSTGGQETQYF
TRBD1	TRBJ1-6	TRBV25-1	CASSPTGGSSPLHF
.	TRBJ2-7	TRBV7-9	CASSLARGFYEQYF
.	TRBJ1-1	TRBV13	CASSSDRPKIEAFF
TRBD2	TRBJ2-1	TRBV4-1	CASSQDHIGGAYNEQFF
TRBD1	TRBJ2-7	TRBV5-8	CASSLAPGDRYEQYF
TRBD2	TRBJ2-3	TRBV4-1	CASSQDRRGASTDTQYF
.	TRBJ1-4	TRBV5-1	CASSLDGRGVEKLFF
.	TRBJ2-7	TRBV7-2	CASSLPQSYEQYF
TRBD1	TRBJ2-1	TRBV27	CASSGDRDRAFFDEQFF
.	TRBJ2-7	TRBV19	CASSIGAGYTKNYEQYF
.	TRBJ1-1	TRBV30	CAWSSGNTEAFF
.	TRBJ1-1	TRBV10-3	CAIRSQVNTEAFF
.	TRBJ2-5	TRBV6-1	CASSAGLSLETQYF
.	TRBJ1-5	TRBV7-9	CASSLGRGNQPQHF
TRBD2	TRBJ2-7	TRBV2	CASNQREASGGEEQYF
.	TRBJ1-1	TRBV4-1	CASSQKQGLGTTEAFF
.	TRBJ1-3	TRBV7-9	CATQVSSGNTIYF
TRBD2	TRBJ2-7	TRBV5-6	CASSSGLVPYEQYF
TRBD1	TRBJ1-2	TRBV28	CASSPDRGNYGYTF
.	TRBJ1-2	TRBV6-5	CASSTPTQGVYGYTF
.	TRBJ1-6	TRBV9	CASSAGSQGYNSPLHF
TRBD2	TRBJ2-1	TRBV19	CASSSGLAVYNEQFF
.	TRBJ1-2	TRBV6-1	CASSARVVRGYTF
.	TRBJ1-5	TRBV5-4	CASSLAGGNQPQHF
TRBD1	TRBJ1-1	TRBV14	CASSHPPGGTEAFF
.	TRBJ2-1	TRBV7-2	CASSLAFPSGPYNEQFF
TRBD2	TRBJ2-1	TRBV7-2	CASSPRGGDNEQFF
.	TRBJ2-3	TRBV6-6	CASNRLPGDTQYF
.	TRBJ2-7	TRBV4-1	CASSHAPGGGDYEQYF
.	TRBJ1-6	TRBV2	CASSDPGGSPLHF
TRBD1	TRBJ1-5	TRBV7-9	CASSPDGPGTGVQPQHF
.	TRBJ1-1	TRBV10-3	CAISEDHQGQNKGLNTEAFF
TRBD2	TRBJ2-7	TRBV6-5	CASSPLAGGTYEQYF
.	TRBJ2-5	TRBV7-2	CASSLGGPEETQYF
.	TRBJ1-6	TRBV6-5	CASSSNRVTYNSPLHF
TRBD1	TRBJ2-7	TRBV13	CASSQWTGGSSYEQYF
TRBD2	TRBJ2-2	TRBV7-6	CASSLGLAGGTYTGELFF
.	TRBJ1-6	TRBV7-9	CASSLSTEDSPLHF
.	TRBJ1-6	TRBV6-5	CASRPTGGYSPLHF
.	TRBJ1-5	TRBV6-5	CASSYRVGVVNQPQHF